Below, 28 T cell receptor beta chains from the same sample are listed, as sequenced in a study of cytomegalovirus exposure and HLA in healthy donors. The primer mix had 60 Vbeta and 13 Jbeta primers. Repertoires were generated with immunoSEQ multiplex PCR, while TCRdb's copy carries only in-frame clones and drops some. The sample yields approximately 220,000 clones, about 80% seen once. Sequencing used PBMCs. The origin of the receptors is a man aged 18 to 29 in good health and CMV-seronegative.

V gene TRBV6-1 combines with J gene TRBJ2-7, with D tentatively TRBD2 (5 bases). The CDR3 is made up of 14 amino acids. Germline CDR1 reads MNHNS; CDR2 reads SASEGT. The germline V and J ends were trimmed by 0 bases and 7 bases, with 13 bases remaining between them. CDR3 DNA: TGTGCCAGCAGTGAAGCCCCTGGGCGCGGGGAGCAGTACTTC. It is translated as CASSEAPGRGEQYF.

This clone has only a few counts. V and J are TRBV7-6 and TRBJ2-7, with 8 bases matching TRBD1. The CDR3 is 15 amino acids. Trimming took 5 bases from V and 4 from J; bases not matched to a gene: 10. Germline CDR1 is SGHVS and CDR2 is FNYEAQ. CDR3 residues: CASSPRMDRVYEQYF. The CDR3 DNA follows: TGTGCCAGCAGCCCGAGGATGGACAGGGTATACGAGCAGTACTTC.

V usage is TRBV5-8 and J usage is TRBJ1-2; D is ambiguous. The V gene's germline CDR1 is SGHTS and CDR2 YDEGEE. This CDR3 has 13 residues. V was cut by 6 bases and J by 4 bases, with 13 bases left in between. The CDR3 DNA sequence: TGTGCCAGCAATGCGGGCAGGACCTATGGCTACACCTTC. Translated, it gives CASNAGRTYGYTF.

The CDR3 loop reads CASSVVTGGEQFF. CDR3 bases: TGTGCCAGCAGCGTAGTGACAGGGGGTGAGCAGTTCTTC. The chain uses TRBV9 and TRBJ2-1, with 9 bases lining up with TRBD1. This CDR3 contains 13 residues. Germline trimming cut 0 bases from V and 9 bases from J; bases unmatched to any gene: 1. Germline V lookup: CDR1 SGDLS, CDR2 YYNGEE.

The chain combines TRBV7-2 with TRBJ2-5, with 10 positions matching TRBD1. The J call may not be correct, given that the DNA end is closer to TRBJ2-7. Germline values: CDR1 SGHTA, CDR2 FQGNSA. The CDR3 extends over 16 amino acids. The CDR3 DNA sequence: TGTGCCAGCAGCTTAGTGGGGGGACAGGGGTCCTACGAGCAGTACTTC. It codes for CASSLVGGQGSYEQYF.

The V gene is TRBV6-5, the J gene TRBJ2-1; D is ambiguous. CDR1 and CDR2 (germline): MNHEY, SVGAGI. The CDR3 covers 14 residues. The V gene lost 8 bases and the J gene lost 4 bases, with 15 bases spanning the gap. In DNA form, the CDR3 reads TGTGCCAGCCAAGCAGGCTCCTCTTACAATGAGCAGTTCTTC. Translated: CASQAGSSYNEQFF.

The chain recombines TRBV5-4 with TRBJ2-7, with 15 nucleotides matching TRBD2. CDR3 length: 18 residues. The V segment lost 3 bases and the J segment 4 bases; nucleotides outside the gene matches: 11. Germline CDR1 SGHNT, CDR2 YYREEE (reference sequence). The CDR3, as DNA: TGTGCCAGCAGCTCGGGACTAGCGGGAGGAGGACTTTATTACGAGCAGTACTTC. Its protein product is CASSSGLAGGGLYYEQYF.

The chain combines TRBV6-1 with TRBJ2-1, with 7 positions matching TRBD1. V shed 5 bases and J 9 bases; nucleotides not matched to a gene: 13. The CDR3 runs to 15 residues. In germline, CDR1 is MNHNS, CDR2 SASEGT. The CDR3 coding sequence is TGTGCCAGCAGTCCGCGAGGACAGGCCGCTCTTGAGCAGTTCTTC. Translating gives CASSPRGQAALEQFF.

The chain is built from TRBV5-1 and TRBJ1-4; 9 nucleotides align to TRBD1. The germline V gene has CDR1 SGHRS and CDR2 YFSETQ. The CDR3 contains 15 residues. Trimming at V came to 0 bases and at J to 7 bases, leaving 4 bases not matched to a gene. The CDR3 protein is CASSLVAGQGEKLFF. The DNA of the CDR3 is TGCGCCAGCAGCTTGGTTGCGGGACAGGGTGAAAAACTGTTTTTT.

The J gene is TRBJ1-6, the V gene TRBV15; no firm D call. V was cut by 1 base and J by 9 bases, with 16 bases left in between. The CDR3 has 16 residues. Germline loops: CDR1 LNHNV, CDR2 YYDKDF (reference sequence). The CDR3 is CATSRAGGLIGSPLHF. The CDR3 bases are TGTGCCACCAGCAGAGCGGGAGGGTTAATAGGTTCACCCCTCCACTTT.

CDR3 sequence (DNA): TGCGCCAGCAGCTCGCCGGCGACAGATATGTACCAAGAGACCCAGTACTTC. Residues: CASSSPATDMYQETQYF. V usage is TRBV5-1 and J usage is TRBJ2-5; D perhaps matches TRBD1 (5 bases). The germline gives CDR1 SGHRS, CDR2 YFSETQ. V was clipped by 3 bases and J by 0 bases, with 18 bases between them. This CDR3 has 17 residues.

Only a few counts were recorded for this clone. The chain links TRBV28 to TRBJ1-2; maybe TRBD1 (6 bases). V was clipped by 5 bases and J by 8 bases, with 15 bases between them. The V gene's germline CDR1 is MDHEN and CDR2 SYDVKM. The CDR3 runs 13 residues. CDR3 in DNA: TGTGCCAGCAGTACAACAGGGCATGGGGGCTACACCTTC. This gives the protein CASSTTGHGGYTF.

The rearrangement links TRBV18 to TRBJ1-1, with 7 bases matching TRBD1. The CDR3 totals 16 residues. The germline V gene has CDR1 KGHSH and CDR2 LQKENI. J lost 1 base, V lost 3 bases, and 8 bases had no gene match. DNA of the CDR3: TGTGCCAGCTCACCCATCGAGGGGGCGTGGAACACTGAAGCTTTCTTT. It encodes CASSPIEGAWNTEAFF.

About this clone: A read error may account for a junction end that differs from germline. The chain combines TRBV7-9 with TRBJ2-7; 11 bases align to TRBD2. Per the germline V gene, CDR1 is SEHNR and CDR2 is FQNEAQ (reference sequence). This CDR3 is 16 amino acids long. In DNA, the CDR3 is TGTTCCAGCAGCTTGGCGACTAGCGGGATCTCCTACGAGCAGTACTTC. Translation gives CSSSLATSGISYEQYF.

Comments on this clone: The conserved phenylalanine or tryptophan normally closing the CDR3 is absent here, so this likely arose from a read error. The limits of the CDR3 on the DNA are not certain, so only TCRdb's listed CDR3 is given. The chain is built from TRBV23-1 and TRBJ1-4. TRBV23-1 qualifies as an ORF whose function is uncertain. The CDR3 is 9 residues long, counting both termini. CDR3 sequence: CASSLMGGS.

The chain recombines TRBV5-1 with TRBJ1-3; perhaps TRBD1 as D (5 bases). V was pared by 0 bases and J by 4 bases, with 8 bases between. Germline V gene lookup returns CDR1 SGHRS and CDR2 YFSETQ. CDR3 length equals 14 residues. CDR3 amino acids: CASSLEGIGNTIYF. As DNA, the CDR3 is TGCGCCAGCAGCTTGGAGGGGATCGGAAACACCATATATTTT.

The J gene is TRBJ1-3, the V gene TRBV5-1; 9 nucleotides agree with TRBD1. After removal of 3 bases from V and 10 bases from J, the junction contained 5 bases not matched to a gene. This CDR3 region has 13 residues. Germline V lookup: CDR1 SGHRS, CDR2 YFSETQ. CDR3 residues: CASSWGQGETIYF. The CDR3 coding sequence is TGCGCCAGCAGCTGGGGACAGGGTGAAACCATATATTTT.

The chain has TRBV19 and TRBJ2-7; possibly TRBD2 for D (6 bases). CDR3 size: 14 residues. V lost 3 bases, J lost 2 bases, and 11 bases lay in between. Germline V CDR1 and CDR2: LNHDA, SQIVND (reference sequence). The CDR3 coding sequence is TGTGCCAGTAGTATTATGGGGGGACCCTACGAGCAGTACTTC. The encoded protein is CASSIMGGPYEQYF.

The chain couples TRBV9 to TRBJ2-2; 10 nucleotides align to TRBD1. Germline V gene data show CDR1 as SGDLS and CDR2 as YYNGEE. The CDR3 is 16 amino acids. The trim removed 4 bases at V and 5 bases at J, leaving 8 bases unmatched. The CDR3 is CASSTTGGLWTGELFF. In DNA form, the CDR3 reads TGTGCCAGCAGCACGACAGGGGGCTTGTGGACCGGGGAGCTGTTTTTT.

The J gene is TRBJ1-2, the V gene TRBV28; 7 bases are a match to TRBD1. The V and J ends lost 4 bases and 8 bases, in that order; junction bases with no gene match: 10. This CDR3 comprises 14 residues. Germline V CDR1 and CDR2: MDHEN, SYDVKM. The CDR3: CASSSVTGVDGYTF. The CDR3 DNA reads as TGTGCCAGCAGTTCAGTCACAGGGGTAGACGGCTACACCTTC.

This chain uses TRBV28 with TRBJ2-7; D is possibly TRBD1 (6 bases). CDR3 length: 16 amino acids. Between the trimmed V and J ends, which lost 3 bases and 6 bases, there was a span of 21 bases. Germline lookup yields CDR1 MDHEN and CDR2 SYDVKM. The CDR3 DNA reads TGTGCCAGCAGTTTGGGGGACATTAAATCTCTGAGCGAGCAGTACTTC. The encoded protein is CASSLGDIKSLSEQYF. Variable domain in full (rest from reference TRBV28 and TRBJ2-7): DVKVTQSSRYLVKRTGEKVFLECVQDMDHENMFWYRQDPGLGLRLIYFSYDVKMKEKGDIPEGYSVSREKKERFSLILESASTNQTSMYLCASSLGDIKSLSEQYFGPGTRLTVT.

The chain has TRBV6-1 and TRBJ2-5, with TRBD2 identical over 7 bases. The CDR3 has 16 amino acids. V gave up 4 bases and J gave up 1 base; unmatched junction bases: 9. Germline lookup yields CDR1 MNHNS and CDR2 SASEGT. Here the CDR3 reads CASSGSGGRVQETQYF. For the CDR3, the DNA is TGTGCCAGCAGTGGTTCGGGAGGTCGGGTCCAAGAGACCCAGTACTTC.

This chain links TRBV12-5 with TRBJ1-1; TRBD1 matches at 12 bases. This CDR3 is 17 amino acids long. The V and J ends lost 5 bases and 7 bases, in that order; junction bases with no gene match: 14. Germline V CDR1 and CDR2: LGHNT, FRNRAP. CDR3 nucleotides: TGTGCTAGTGGTCCCCGGGACAGGGGGCCCAGAGCCGTTGAAGCTTTCTTT. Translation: CASGPRDRGPRAVEAFF.

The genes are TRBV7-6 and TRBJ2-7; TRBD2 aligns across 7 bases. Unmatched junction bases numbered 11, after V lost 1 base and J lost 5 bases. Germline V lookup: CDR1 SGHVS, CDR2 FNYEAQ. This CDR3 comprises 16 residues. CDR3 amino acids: CASSLELAGLGNEQYF. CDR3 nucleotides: TGTGCCAGCAGCTTAGAGTTAGCGGGCCTGGGCAACGAGCAGTACTTC.

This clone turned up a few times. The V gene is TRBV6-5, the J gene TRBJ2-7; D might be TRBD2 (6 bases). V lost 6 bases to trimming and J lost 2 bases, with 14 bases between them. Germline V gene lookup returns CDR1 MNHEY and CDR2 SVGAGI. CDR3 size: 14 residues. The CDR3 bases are TGTGCCAGCAGGCCGGGACTCCCAACCTACGAGCAGTACTTC. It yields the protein CASRPGLPTYEQYF.

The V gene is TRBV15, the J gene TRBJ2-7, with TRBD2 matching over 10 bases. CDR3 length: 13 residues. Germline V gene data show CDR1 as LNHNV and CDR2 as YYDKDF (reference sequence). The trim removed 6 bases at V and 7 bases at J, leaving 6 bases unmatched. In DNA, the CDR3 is TGTGCCACCAGAACTAGCGGGGTCCAGGAGCAGTACTTC. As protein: CATRTSGVQEQYF.

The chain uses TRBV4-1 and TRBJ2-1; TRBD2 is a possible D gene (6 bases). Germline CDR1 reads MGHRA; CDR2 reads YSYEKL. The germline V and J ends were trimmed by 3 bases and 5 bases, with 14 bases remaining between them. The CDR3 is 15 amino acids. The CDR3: CASSQARLVHNEQFF. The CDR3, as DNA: TGCGCCAGCAGCCAGGCTAGACTAGTCCACAATGAGCAGTTCTTC.

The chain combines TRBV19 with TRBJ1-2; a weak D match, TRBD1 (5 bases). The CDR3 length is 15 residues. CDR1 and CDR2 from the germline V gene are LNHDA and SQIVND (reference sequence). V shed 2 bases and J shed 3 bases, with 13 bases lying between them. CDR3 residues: CASSILTVGDYGYTF. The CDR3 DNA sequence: TGTGCCAGTAGTATACTGACAGTTGGGGACTATGGCTACACCTTC.